A single sample gave rise to the 13 T cell receptor beta chains below, sequenced in a study of CD4 and CD8 cells across lung adenocarcinoma regions. TCRdb ran MiXCR on the PCR reads and lists one entry per CDR3 protein. The top ten clones hold around a fifth of a sample with 25,000 or so distinct CDR3 sequences, more than 45% of them seen once. The sequenced material came from CD4+ T cells from the center of a lung tumor. The receptors were sampled from a male donor with lung adenocarcinoma. The CD4 and CD8 labels of this study may be unreliable.

The V gene is TRBV6-5, the J gene TRBJ2-5, with a possible D match to TRBD1 (6 bases). The DNA end is more similar to TRBJ2-7, so the J call may be wrong. The CDR3 extends over 14 amino acids. Germline CDR1 MNHEY, CDR2 SVGAGI. This CDR3 is CASSSRTASNEQYF. The DNA of the CDR3 is TGTGCCAGCAGTTCTCGGACAGCGTCCAACGAGCAGTACTTC.

For this clonotype: Germline and junction disagree at one end, which may indicate a read error. The rearrangement joins TRBV11-3 to TRBJ2-6; D gene uncertain. Per the germline V gene, CDR1 is SGHNT and CDR2 is YENEEA. This CDR3 has 17 residues. The DNA for the CDR3 is TGTGCCAGCAGCTTAGTTGTTTCCTTGGGATTCAAAAACACGCAGTACTTT. Amino acid sequence: CASSLVVSLGFKNTQYF.

The chain joins TRBV6-5 to TRBJ2-7; 8 bases are a match to TRBD1. CDR1 is MNHEY and CDR2 is SVGAGI in the germline V gene. The CDR3 is 15 residues long. Losses at the gene ends were 0 bases for V and 4 bases for J; bases not matched to a gene: 5. CDR3 DNA sequence: TGTGCCAGCAGTTACTCGTCCAGGGGGCTGTACGAGCAGTACTTC. This encodes CASSYSSRGLYEQYF.

V usage is TRBV12-3 or TRBV12-4 and J usage is TRBJ2-1; D unclear. CDR3 length equals 12 residues. V was pared by 8 bases and J by 7 bases, with 12 bases between. CDR3 DNA sequence: TGTGCCAGCGGAAACGTGGGAAATGAGCAGTTCTTC. It codes for CASGNVGNEQFF.

V usage is TRBV7-8 and J usage is TRBJ2-1; TRBD1 matches 7 bases. Germline V gives CDR1 SGHVS, CDR2 FQNEAQ. CDR3 length: 15 amino acids. The J segment lost 3 bases and the V segment lost 4 bases, leaving 6 bases of the junction unmatched. The CDR3 sequence: CASSSPGQYYNEQFF. In DNA, the CDR3 is TGTGCCAGCAGCTCACCGGGACAGTACTACAATGAGCAGTTCTTC.

The J gene is TRBJ2-5, the V gene TRBV6-1; D ambiguous. In germline, CDR1 is MNHNS, CDR2 SASEGT. V was trimmed by 3 bases and J by 4 bases, leaving 6 bases between them. This CDR3 comprises 12 residues. CDR3 residues: CASSEYRETQYF. The DNA of the CDR3 is TGTGCCAGCAGTGAGTATCGAGAGACCCAGTACTTC.

This clonotype has ten or more counts. The rearrangement joins TRBV27 to TRBJ2-1, with D tentatively TRBD2 (6 bases). Germline CDR1 MNHEY, CDR2 SMNVEV (reference sequence). The germline V and J ends were trimmed by 6 bases and 0 bases, with 18 bases remaining between them. The CDR3 runs to 17 residues. This CDR3 is CASSQARGKSSYNEQFF. The CDR3 coding sequence is TGTGCCAGCAGCCAGGCCCGCGGGAAGAGCTCCTACAATGAGCAGTTCTTC.

This clonotype was detected a few times. V gene TRBV7-2 combines with J gene TRBJ2-1, with TRBD2 matching over 7 bases. With the DNA end fitting TRBJ2-7 better, the J assignment may be wrong. Germline CDR1 is SGHTA and CDR2 is FQGNSA. The CDR3 is made up of 14 amino acids. The CDR3 reads CASSLDPSGYEQYF. The CDR3 coding sequence is TGTGCCAGCAGCTTAGATCCTAGCGGCTACGAGCAGTACTTC.

At least ten counts were recorded for this clonotype. J is TRBJ2-2 and V is TRBV6-5; 9 positions agree with TRBD1. The length of the CDR3 is 14 residues. J gave up 8 bases and V 2 bases, and 3 bases lay outside the gene matches. The germline gives CDR1 MNHEY, CDR2 SVGAGI. This CDR3 reads CASSYGTGSGELFF. CDR3 sequence (DNA): TGTGCCAGCAGTTACGGGACAGGGTCAGGGGAGCTGTTTTTT.

The chain joins TRBV7-3 to TRBJ2-1, with TRBD2 identical over 14 bases. The length of the CDR3 is 15 residues. J was trimmed by 11 bases and V by 0 bases; bases with no gene match: 3. Germline V gene sequence: CDR1 SGHTA, CDR2 FQGTGA. The CDR3 nucleotides are TGTGCCAGCAGCTTAACGACTAGCGGGAGGGATAAGCAGTTCTTC. Translating it yields CASSLTTSGRDKQFF.

Only a few counts were recorded for this clonotype. The chain links TRBV6-1 to TRBJ2-4; 10 bases map to TRBD2. The J call may be faulty, since TRBJ2-5 better matches the DNA end. This CDR3 contains 15 residues. Germline V lookup: CDR1 MNHNS, CDR2 SASEGT. CDR3 coding DNA: TGTGCCAGCAGTGAAATGGCTAGCGGGAGAGAGACCCAGTACTTC. Amino acids: CASSEMASGRETQYF.

Concerning this clonotype itself: A junction end diverges from the germline sequence, so it may reflect a read error. This rearrangement joins TRBV10-3 to TRBJ2-4, with D perhaps TRBD1 (6 bases). Per germline, CDR1 ENHRY and CDR2 SYGVKD. This CDR3 has 13 residues. CDR3 DNA: TGCGTCTGGGGGCTGCGGGCCAAAGACACTCAGTACTTC. Translation gives CVWGLRAKDTQYF.

By share, this clonotype counts as medium-sized (0.01 to 0.1%). The rearrangement uses TRBV10-3 and TRBJ2-3; 8 positions agree with TRBD1. Per the germline V gene, CDR1 is ENHRY and CDR2 is SYGVKD. Germline trimming cut 7 bases from V and 4 bases from J; bases unmatched to any gene: 10. This CDR3 is built from 15 residues. The CDR3 DNA sequence: TGTGCCATCACCCCCGGACAGGGAGGAGCAGATACGCAGTATTTT. Translated: CAITPGQGGADTQYF.